The present TCR beta chain was sequenced within a study of T-cell memory formation after mild COVID-19 (dated by TCRdb to 2020 to 2022). Looking at the study overall: TCR sequence clusters from the two donors were found to be largely donor specific. T-cell clones expanding and contracting after mild COVID-19 in two donors were tracked by longitudinal TCRalpha and TCRbeta repertoire sequencing. Two young, previously healthy adult volunteers made up the cohort, one male and one female. The paper as a whole reports these results and caveats: Contracting CD4+ clones appeared mostly in the CM and EM memory subsets, whereas CD8+ clones were enriched in EMRA. The second-wave clones that peaked on day 37 were not confirmed to be SARS-CoV-2 specific. The study covered only two mild cases, and larger cohorts including severe cases with pre-infection samples were considered necessary. From day 15 to 85, contracting clones showed balanced CD4/CD8 phenotypes, whereas a second wave of clones that expanded from day 15 to 37 leaned towards CD4+. Some responding clones were detected in pre-infection memory, which suggested that pre-existing cross-reactive memory T cells had joined the SARS-CoV-2 response.

The instrument given in TCRdb is Illumina NovaSeq 6000. Using 5'RACE with constant-segment primers, TCRalpha and TCRbeta cDNA libraries were constructed, with sample barcodes and unique molecular identifiers added in the process. RNA was extracted from every sample with Trizol reagent. The libraries were amplified in two PCR steps, and the second step added a second sample barcode and Illumina TruSeq adapters. Libraries were sequenced on an Illumina NovaSeq with 2 x 150 bp paired-end reads. The authors processed their data as follows. Demultiplexing of reads and collapsing into UMI-guided consensus sequences were performed with migec v1.2.7. Using mixcr v2.1.11, UMI consensuses were aligned to TRA and TRB V and J templates and then assembled into clonotypes. Clonotypes were classified as expanded or contracted when called significant by both edgeR and NoisET, with noise models trained on biological replicates. For edgeR calls, a false discovery rate-adjusted p below 0.01 and a log2 fold-change threshold of 1 were applied. PCA with hierarchical clustering of max-normalized trajectories of the 1000 most abundant clonotypes was used as exploratory dynamics analysis. Each responding clone was given a CD4 or CD8 phenotype based on the CD4+ and CD8+ repertoires, which had been sequenced separately. The raw public reads went through TCRdb reprocessing: fastp at Q25, MiXCR clone calling, in-frame beta chains kept. Duplicate CDR3 protein sequences are folded into a single record with the most common DNA and genes. V and J calls and clone size were set by TCRdb, not the authors. The sample has roughly 410,000 distinct CDR3 sequences on record, more than 20% of them singletons. Clones ranked in the top ten supply roughly 8.9% of the sample.

This clonotype has only a few counts. The clone's antigen remains unknown. No quality values exist for individual bases; no much larger clone is one base distant. The CDR3 runs 13 residues from the cysteine to the phenylalanine. This entry keeps only the CDR3 DNA: 39 bases, framed from base 1. The V and J ends are trimmed by 5 bases and 0 bases, leaving 8 bases between them. Based on the germline V gene, the CDR1 and CDR2 sequences are SGHNT and YENEEA. PBMCs were isolated by Ficoll-Paque density gradient centrifugation. The source is an adult woman who had mild COVID-19 (a few samples of this study predate the infection). The sample titles of this study are shuffled in the database, so cell type and time point are left out; the donor was told from shared clones. The sample consisted of PBMCs or a T cell subset sorted from them (not recorded which). In this chain, TRBV11-3 is recombined with TRBJ2-7; possibly the D gene is TRBD2, per 5 matching bases. This receptor has the CDR3 CASSQSGSYEQYF. The DNA sequence is as follows: TGTGCCAGCAGCCAGAGCGGCTCCTACGAGCAGTACTTC.